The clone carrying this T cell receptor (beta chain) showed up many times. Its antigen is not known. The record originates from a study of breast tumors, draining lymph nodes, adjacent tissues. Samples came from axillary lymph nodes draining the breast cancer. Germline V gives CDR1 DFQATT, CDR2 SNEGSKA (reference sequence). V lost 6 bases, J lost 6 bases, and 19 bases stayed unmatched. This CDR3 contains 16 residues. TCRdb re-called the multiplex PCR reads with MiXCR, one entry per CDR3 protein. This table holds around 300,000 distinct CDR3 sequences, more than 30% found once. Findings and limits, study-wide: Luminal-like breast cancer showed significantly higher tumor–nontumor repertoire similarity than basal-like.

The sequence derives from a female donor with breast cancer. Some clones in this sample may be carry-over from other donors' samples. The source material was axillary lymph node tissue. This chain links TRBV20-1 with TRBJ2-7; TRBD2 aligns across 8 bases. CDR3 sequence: CSAPKTGGRFSLEQYF. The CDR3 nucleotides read TGCAGTGCGCCGAAGACGGGCGGGAGGTTCTCGCTCGAGCAGTACTTC.